This record looks at one TCR beta chain sequence and its context. Its antigen is undetermined. Per-sample PBMC isolation yielded at least 6.5 million cells. There were at least 5.5 micrograms of total RNA extracted from every sample. Next came a second PCR, run for roughly 6 to 11 cycles, which used a sample-barcoded 5' primer along with a J-beta primer mix. Via MiXCR, TCRdb re-called the 5' RACE reads, giving one row per CDR3 protein. In the table there are over 1.5 million distinct CDR3 sequences, less than 50% of which are singletons. The sample originates from a study of blood T cells in healthy people across ages. Study as a whole: For every two T cells, template switching captured about one barcoded beta molecule.

Findings and limits, study-wide: When set beside aged donors, long-lived donors presented more naive CD4+ cells and higher diversity.

Germline loops: CDR1 KGHSH, CDR2 LQKENI. The CDR3 has 18 amino acids. The sequence was collected from a woman aged 40 to 50 in good health. Sequenced material: blood. The V and J genes are TRBV18 and TRBJ2-5; 11 nucleotides agree with TRBD2. The J call may be wrong; the DNA end is better matched by TRBJ2-7. The CDR3 loop reads CASSPQQLAGGKLGEQYF. The CDR3 bases are TGTGCCAGCTCACCACAGCAGCTAGCGGGGGGCAAGCTTGGCGAGCAGTACTTC.